There are many counts of the clone carrying this T cell receptor beta chain. The antigen remains unidentified. Diagnosis of hyperthyroidism was new in patients aged 18 to 65, and its duration was under 2 months. Amplified TCR beta CDR3 regions derived from RNA transcripts. HTBI primers were the set used in a first-round RT-PCR of the TCR CDR3. TCRdb fed the multiplex PCR reads into MiXCR, producing one record per CDR3 protein. Among approximately 640,000 distinct CDR3 sequences listed, around 15% were seen once. This entry is derived from a study of T cells in Graves' hyperthyroidism and ophthalmopathy. General study points: Ophthalmopathy, which appeared later, was predicted by the model a median 6.5 months before onset. Blood samples included most of the expanded thyroid clonotypes exceeding 0.001.

V lost 0 bases to trimming and J lost 9 bases, with 7 bases between them. Germline loops: CDR1 SGDLS, CDR2 YYNGEE. The CDR3 has 13 residues. The chain employs TRBV9 and TRBJ1-6; D unclear. The sequenced sample consisted of blood. This sequence originates from a woman in her twenties or thirties with Graves' hyperthyroidism. The CDR3 loop reads CASSVGVGSPLHF. In DNA form, the CDR3 reads TGTGCCAGCAGCGTAGGAGTAGGTTCACCCCTCCACTTT.